This TCR beta chain is drawn from a study of T cell responses to AZD1222 COVID-19 vaccine. Study conclusions and caveats: Baseline seropositivity occurred in only six AZD1222 recipients. Repertoires were obtained only post-peak T cell response. The donors showed a predominance of white British ancestry and of females, with possible underestimation of clonal diversity. Unmutated variant regions are reportedly the target of nearly half of TCRs that are spike-specific.

With regard to this clone: Antigen specificity is unknown.

Libraries were prepared by immunoSEQ multiplex PCR; TCRdb keeps only in-frame clonotypes and omits some of them. The sample lists some 150,000 clones, 80% to 95% occurring once. This receptor was obtained from an adult in good health. Sequenced material: peripheral blood, taken on day 0 of MenACWY control vaccination.

CDR3 sequence reads: CSVDGASYNEQFF. CDR3 nucleotide sequence: TGCAGCGTTGACGGTGCGTCCTACAATGAGCAGTTCTTC. The J gene is TRBJ2-1, the V gene TRBV29-1; D is unclear. The germline V and J ends were trimmed by 3 bases and 1 base, with 7 bases remaining between them. The germline CDR1 and CDR2 sequences are SQVTM and ANQGSEA. The CDR3 is 13 residues long.